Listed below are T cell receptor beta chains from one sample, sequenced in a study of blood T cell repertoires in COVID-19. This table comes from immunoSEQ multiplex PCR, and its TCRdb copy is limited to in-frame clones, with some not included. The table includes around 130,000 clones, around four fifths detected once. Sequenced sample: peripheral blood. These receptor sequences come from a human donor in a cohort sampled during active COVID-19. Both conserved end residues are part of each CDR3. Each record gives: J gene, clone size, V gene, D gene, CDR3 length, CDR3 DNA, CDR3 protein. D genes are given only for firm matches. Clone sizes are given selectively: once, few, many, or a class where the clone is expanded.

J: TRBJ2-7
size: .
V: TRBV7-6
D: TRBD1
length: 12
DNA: TGTGCCAGCAGCTTAGGACAGGGTCCACAGTACTTC
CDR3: CASSLGQGPQYF

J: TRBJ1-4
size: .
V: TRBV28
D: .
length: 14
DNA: TGTGCCAGCAGTTCCTACGGGGGTAATGAAAAACTGTTTTTT
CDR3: CASSSYGGNEKLFF

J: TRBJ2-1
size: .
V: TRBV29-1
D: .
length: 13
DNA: TGCAGCGTTGAAGATCTAGCTCCGGATGAGCAGTTCTTC
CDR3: CSVEDLAPDEQFF

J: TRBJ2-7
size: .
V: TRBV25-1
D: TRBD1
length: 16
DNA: TGTGCCAGCAGTGCCCCGAGGACAGGGATCCCCTACGAGCAGTACTTC
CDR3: CASSAPRTGIPYEQYF

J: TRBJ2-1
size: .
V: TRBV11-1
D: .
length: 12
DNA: TGTGCCAGCAGCTTAGCGACGGAGGAGCAGTTCTTC
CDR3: CASSLATEEQFF

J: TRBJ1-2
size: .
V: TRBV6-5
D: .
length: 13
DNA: TGTGCCAGCAGAACGGGAGGGTACTATGGCTACACCTTC
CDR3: CASRTGGYYGYTF

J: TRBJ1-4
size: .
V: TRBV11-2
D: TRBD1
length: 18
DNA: TGTGCCAGCAACCTAGGGGTGGGACAGGGGCGACTCCATGAAAAACTGTTTTTT
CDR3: CASNLGVGQGRLHEKLFF

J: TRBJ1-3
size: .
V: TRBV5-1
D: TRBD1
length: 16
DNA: TGCGCCAGCAGCCGACAGGGGGAGGACTCTGGAAACACCATATATTTT
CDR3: CASSRQGEDSGNTIYF

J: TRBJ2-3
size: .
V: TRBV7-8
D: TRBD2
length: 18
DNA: TGTGCCAGCAGCTTAGGCCCCCTAGCGGGGGGCCAGTGGGATACGCAGTATTTT
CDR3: CASSLGPLAGGQWDTQYF

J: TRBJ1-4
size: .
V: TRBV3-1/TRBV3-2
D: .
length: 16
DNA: TGTGCCAGCAGCCAAACTCCTTGGGGGGCTAATGAAAAACTGTTTTTT
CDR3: CASSQTPWGANEKLFF

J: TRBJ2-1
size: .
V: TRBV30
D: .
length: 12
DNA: TGTGCCCCCCTCGGAGGGCGGGATGAGCAGTTCTTC
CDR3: CAPLGGRDEQFF

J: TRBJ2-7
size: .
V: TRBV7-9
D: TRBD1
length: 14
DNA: TGTGCCAGCAGCCGGACAGGGAGGCGGAACGAGCAGTACTTC
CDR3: CASSRTGRRNEQYF

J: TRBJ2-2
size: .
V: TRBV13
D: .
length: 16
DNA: TGTGCCAGCAGCTCCCCTTCGGGGGAGGTCACCGGGGAGCTGTTTTTT
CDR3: CASSSPSGEVTGELFF

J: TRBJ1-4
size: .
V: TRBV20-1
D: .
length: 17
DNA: TGCAGTGCTAGTTGGGCCCTTAGCGGGGCATCTAATGAAAAACTGTTTTTT
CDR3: CSASWALSGASNEKLFF

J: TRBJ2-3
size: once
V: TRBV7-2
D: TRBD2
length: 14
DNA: TGTGCCAGCAGCTGGGGACTAGAGGGAGATACGCAGTATTTT
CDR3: CASSWGLEGDTQYF

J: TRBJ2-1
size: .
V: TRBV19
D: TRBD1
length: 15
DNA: TGTGCCAGTAACTCAGGACAGGCCGCCTTCAATGAGCAGTTCTTC
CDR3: CASNSGQAAFNEQFF

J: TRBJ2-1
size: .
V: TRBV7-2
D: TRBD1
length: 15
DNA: TGTGCCAGCAGCTTTGGACAGGGGGTAGGCAATGAGCAGTTCTTC
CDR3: CASSFGQGVGNEQFF

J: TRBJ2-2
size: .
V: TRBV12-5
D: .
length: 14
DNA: TGTGCTAGTGGTTTGGTGGGGGCGACCGGGGAGCTGTTTTTT
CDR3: CASGLVGATGELFF

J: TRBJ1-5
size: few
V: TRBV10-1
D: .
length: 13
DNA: TGCGCCAGCAGTGATCGTAGCAATCAGCCCCAGCATTTT
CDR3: CASSDRSNQPQHF

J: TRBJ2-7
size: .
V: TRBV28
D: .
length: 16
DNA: TGTGCCAGCAGTTTTATGGTCAGGCCTGACTCCTACGAGCAGTACTTC
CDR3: CASSFMVRPDSYEQYF

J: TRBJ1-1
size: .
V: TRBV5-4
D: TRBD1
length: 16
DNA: TGTGCCAGCAAGACAAACAGGGGGCCGACGGACACTGAAGCTTTCTTT
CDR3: CASKTNRGPTDTEAFF

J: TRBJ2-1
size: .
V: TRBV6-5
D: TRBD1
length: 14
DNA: TGTGCCAGCAGACCGGGACAGGGAGTAAATGAGCAGTTCTTC
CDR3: CASRPGQGVNEQFF

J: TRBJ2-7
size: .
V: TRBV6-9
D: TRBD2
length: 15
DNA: TGTGCCAGCAGTTATGAGAACGGGGGGGCGTACGAGCAGTACTTC
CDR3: CASSYENGGAYEQYF

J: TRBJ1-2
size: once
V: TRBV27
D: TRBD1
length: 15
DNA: TGTGCCAGCAGAGGACAGGGGGCGTGGGGCTATGGCTACACCTTC
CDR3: CASRGQGAWGYGYTF

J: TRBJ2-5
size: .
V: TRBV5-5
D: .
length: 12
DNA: TGTGCCAGCAGCTTGTTAGAAGAGACCCAGTACTTC
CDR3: CASSLLEETQYF

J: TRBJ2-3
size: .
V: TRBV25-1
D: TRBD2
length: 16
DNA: TGTGCCAGCAGTGATGGAGCGGGGTCTTTCACAGATACGCAGTATTTT
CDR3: CASSDGAGSFTDTQYF

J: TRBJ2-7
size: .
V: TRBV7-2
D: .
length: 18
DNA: TGTGCCAGCAGCTTATGGTCGCGGGCAGGAGGGGACTCCTACGAGCAGTACTTC
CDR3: CASSLWSRAGGDSYEQYF

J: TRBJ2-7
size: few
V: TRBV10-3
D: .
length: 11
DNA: TGTGCCATCAGTCAACTACGCGAGCAGTACTTC
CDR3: CAISQLREQYF

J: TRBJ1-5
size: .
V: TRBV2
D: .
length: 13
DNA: TGTGCCAGCAGTGATGGGGGGGCACAGCCCCAGCATTTT
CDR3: CASSDGGAQPQHF

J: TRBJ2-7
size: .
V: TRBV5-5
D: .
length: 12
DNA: TGTGCCAGCAGCCCCCGACTGGACGAGCAGTACTTC
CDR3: CASSPRLDEQYF

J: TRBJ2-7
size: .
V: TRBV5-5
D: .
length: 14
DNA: TGTGCCAGCAGCTTGGCCTTAATGGGAGGCGAGCAGTACTTC
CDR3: CASSLALMGGEQYF

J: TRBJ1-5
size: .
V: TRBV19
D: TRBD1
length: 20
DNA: TGTGCCAGTAGAACACCGACAGGACAGGGTGGTACAGGGAGCAATCAGCCCCAGCATTTT
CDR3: CASRTPTGQGGTGSNQPQHF

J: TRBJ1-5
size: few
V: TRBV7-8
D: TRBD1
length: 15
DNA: TGTGCCAGCAGCTTCGGACAGGGGACAGGGCAGCCCCAGCATTTT
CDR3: CASSFGQGTGQPQHF

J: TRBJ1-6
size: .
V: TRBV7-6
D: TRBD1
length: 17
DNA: TGTGCCAGCAGCTTAGAGGCGGGTGGGACAGGCAATTCACCCCTCCACTTT
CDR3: CASSLEAGGTGNSPLHF

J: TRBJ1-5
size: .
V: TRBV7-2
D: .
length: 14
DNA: TGTGCCAGCAGCTCATGGGCAGCCGATCAGCCCCAGCATTTT
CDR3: CASSSWAADQPQHF

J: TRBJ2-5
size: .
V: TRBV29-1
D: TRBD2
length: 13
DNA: TGCAGCGTTGACCCTACTAGCGGAGAGACCCAGTACTTC
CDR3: CSVDPTSGETQYF

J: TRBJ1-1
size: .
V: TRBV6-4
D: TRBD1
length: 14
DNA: TGTGCCAGCAGTTTGACAGGGACGAACACTGAAGCTTTCTTT
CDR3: CASSLTGTNTEAFF

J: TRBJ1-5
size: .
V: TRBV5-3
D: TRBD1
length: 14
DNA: TGTGCCAGAAGAGATACAGGGGGGGATCAGCCCCAGCATTTT
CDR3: CARRDTGGDQPQHF

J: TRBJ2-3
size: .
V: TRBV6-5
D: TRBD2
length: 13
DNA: TGTGCCAGCAGAGAGCGGGGGGCAGATACGCAGTATTTT
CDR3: CASRERGADTQYF

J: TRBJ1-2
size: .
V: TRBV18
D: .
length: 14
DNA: TGTGCCAGCTCACTAGGACAGCTTAACTATGGCTACACCTTC
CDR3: CASSLGQLNYGYTF

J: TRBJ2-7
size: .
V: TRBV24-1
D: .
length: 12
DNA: TGTGCCACCAGTGACTCGAGCTACGAGCAGTACTTC
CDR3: CATSDSSYEQYF

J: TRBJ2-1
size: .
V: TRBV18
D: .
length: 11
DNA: TGTGCCAGCTCCCCTTACAATGAGCAGTTCTTC
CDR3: CASSPYNEQFF

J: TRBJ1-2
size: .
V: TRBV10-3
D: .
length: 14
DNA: TGTGCCATCAGTGTGGCAGGGCTCAAGGATGGCTACACCTTC
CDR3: CAISVAGLKDGYTF

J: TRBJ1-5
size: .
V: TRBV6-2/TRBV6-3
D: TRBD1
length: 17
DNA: TGTGCCAGCAGTTACTGGGGGACAGGGGTCCCTAATCAGCCCCAGCATTTT
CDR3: CASSYWGTGVPNQPQHF

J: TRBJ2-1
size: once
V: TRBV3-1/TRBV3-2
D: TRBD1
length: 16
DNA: TGTGCCAGCAGCCAATTCTTGGGACAGGGGACCCATGAGCAGTTCTTC
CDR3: CASSQFLGQGTHEQFF

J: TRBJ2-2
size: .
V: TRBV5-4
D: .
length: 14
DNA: TGTGCCAGCAGCCCGGACTTAAGGACCGGGGAGCTGTTTTTT
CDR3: CASSPDLRTGELFF

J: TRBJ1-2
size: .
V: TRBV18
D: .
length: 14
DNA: TGTGCCAGCTCACCAGGGGGCAAAACCTATGGCTACACCTTC
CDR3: CASSPGGKTYGYTF

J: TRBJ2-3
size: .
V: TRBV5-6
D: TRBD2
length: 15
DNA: TGTGCCAGCAGCGGTCAGCGGGGACTCACAGATACGCAGTATTTT
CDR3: CASSGQRGLTDTQYF

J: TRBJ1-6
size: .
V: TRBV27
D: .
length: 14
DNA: TGTGCCAGCAGGCCGGGCTCCTATAATTCACCCCTCCACTTT
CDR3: CASRPGSYNSPLHF

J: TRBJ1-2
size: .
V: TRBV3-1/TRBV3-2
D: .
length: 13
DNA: TGTGCCAGCAGCCCGGAGGGCTTCTATGGCTACACCTTC
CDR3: CASSPEGFYGYTF

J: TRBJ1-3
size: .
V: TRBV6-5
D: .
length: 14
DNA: TGTGCCAGCAGGATACAGGCAGCTGGAAACACCATATATTTT
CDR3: CASRIQAAGNTIYF

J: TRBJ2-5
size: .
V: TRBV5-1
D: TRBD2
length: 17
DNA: TGCGCCAGCAGCTTGCGCGGGCCGGCGGGGGGAGGAGAGACCCAGTACTTC
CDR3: CASSLRGPAGGGETQYF

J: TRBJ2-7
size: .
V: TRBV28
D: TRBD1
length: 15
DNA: TGTGCCAGCAGTTTATTTGGGACAGCTTCCTACGAGCAGTACTTC
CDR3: CASSLFGTASYEQYF

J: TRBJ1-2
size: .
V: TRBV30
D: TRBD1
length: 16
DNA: TGTGCCTGGAGGGAGGGGGACAGGGGTCCTAACTATGGCTACACCTTC
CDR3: CAWREGDRGPNYGYTF